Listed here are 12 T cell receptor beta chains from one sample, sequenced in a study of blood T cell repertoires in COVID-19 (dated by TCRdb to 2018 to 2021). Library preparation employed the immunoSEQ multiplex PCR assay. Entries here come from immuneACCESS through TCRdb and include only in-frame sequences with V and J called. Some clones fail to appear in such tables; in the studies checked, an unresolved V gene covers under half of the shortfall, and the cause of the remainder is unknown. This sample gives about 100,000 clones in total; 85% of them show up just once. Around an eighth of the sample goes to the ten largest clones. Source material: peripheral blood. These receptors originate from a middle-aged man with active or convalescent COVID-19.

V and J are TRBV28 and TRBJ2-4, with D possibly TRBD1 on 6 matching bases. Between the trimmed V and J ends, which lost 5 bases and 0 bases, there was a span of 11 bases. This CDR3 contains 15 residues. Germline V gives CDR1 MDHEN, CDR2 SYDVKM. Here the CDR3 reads CASSPTGGAKNIQYF. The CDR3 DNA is TGTGCCAGCAGTCCGACAGGAGGAGCCAAAAACATTCAGTACTTC.

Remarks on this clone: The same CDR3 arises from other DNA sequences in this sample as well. The CDR3 here is CASSLTGATGELFF. The CDR3 coding sequence is TGTGCCAGTAGTTTGACAGGGGCCACCGGGGAGCTGTTTTTT. The chain links TRBV19 to TRBJ2-2, with TRBD1 matching over 8 bases. CDR3 length equals 14 residues. V shed 5 bases, J shed 4 bases, and the junction held 3 bases outside the gene matches. Looked up from germline, CDR1 is LNHDA and CDR2 is SQIVND (reference sequence). The variable domain in full, with the rest retrieved from reference TRBV19 and TRBJ2-2, is DGGITQSPKYLFRKEGQNVTLSCEQNLNHDAMYWYRQDPGQGLRLIYYSQIVNDFQKGDIAEGYSVSREKKESFPLTVTSAQKNPTAFYLCASSLTGATGELFFGEGSRLTVL.

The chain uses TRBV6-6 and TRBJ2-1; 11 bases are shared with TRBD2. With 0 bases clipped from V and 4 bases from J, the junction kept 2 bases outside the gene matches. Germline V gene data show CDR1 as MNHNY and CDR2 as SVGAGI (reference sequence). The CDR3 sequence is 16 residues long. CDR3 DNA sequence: TGTGCCAGCAGTTACTCCGGGACTAGCGGTTACAATGAGCAGTTCTTC. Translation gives CASSYSGTSGYNEQFF.

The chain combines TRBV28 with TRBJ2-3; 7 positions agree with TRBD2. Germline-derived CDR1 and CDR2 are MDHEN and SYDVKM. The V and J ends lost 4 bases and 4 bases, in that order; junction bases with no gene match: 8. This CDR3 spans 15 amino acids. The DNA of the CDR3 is TGTGCCAGCAGTTCCGGGACGGGAGGTTCAGATACGCAGTATTTT. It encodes CASSSGTGGSDTQYF.

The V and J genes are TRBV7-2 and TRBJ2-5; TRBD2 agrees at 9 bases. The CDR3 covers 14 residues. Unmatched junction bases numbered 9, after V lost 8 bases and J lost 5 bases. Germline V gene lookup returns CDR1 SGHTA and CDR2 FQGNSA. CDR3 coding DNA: TGTGCCAGCGGGTTCGGACTAGCGTGGGAGACCCAGTACTTC. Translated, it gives CASGFGLAWETQYF. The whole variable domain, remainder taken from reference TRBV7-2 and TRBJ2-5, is GAGVSQSPSNKVTEKGKDVELRCDPISGHTALYWYRQSLGQGLEFLIYFQGNSAPDKSGLPSDRFSAERTGGSVSTLTIQRTQQEDSAVYLCASGFGLAWETQYFGPGTRLLVL.

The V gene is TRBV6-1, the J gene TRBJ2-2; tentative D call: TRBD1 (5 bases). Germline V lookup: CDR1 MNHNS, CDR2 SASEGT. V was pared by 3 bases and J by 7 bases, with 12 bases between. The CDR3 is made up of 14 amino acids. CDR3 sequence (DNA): TGTGCCAGCAGTGATCTAGGGGTGAGCGGGGAGCTGTTTTTT. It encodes CASSDLGVSGELFF.

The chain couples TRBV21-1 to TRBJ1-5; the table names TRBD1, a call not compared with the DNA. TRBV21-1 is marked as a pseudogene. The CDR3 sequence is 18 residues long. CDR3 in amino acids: CASTQDSSSFFSNQPQHF. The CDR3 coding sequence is TGTGCCAGCACCCAGGACAGCTCCTCTTTCTTTAGCAATCAGCCCCAGCATTTT.

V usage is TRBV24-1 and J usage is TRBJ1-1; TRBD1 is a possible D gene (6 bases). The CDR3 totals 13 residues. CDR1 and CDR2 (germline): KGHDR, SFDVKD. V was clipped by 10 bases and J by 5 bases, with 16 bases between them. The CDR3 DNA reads TGTGCCACGCAACAGGGACAAAGGACTGAAGCTTTCTTT. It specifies CATQQGQRTEAFF.

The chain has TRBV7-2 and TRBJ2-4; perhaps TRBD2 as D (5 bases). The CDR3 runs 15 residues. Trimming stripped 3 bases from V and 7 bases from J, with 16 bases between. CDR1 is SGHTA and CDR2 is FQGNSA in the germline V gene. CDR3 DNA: TGTGCCAGCAGCTTCATAGGTTCAGGCGGGAACATTCAGTACTTC. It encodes CASSFIGSGGNIQYF.

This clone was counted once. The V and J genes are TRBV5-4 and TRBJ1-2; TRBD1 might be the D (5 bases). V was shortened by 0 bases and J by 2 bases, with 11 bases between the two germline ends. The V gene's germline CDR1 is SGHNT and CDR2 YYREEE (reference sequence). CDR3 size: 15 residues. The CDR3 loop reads CASSLDWTRNYGYTF. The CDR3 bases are TGTGCCAGCAGCTTGGACTGGACAAGAAACTATGGCTACACCTTC. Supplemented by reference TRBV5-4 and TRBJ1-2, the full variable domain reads ETGVTQSPTHLIKTRGQQVTLRCSSQSGHNTVSWYQQALGQGPQFIFQYYREEENGRGNFPPRFSGLQFPNYSSELNVNALELDDSALYLCASSLDWTRNYGYTFGSGTRLTVV.

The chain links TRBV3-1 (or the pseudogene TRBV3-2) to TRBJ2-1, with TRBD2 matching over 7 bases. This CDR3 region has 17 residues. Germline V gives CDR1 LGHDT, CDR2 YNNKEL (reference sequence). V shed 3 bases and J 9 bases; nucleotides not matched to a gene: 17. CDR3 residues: CASSHAWSAGDAGEQFF. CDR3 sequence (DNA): TGTGCCAGCAGCCATGCCTGGTCGGCGGGAGACGCGGGTGAGCAGTTCTTC.

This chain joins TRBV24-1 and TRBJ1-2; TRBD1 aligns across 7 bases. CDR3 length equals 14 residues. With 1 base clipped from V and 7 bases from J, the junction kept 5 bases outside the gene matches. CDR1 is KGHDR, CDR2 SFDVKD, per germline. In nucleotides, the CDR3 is TGTGCCACCAGTGATTTATACAGGGGAGTTGGCTACACCTTC. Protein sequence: CATSDLYRGVGYTF.